The 24 T cell receptor beta chains below come from one sample, sequenced in a study of T cells in Graves' hyperthyroidism and ophthalmopathy. RNA transcripts served as the template for amplifying TCR beta CDR3 regions. TCR CDR3 regions were first amplified by RT-PCR with HTBI primers. TCRdb processed the multiplex PCR reads anew with MiXCR; each CDR3 protein has one entry. This sample carries nearly 250,000 distinct CDR3 sequences, about 16% of them seen once, and the ten largest clones take around 30%. What was sequenced was blood. All receptors come from a woman in her late teens or twenties with Graves' ophthalmopathy.

This clonotype appeared many times. The chain uses TRBV7-9 and TRBJ1-1; D possibly corresponds to TRBD1 (5 bases). The CDR3 has 12 residues. V dropped 7 bases and J dropped 5 bases, with 11 bases sitting between them. The germline CDR1 and CDR2 sequences are SEHNR and FQNEAQ (reference sequence). The CDR3 sequence is CASTLGRTEAFF. The CDR3, as DNA: TGTGCCAGCACCTTGGGGCGAACTGAAGCTTTCTTT.

This clonotype was seen many times. The chain uses TRBV2 and TRBJ2-5, with D uncertain. CDR1 is SNHLY, CDR2 FYNNEI, per germline. The CDR3 is 15 residues long. The V end lost 2 bases, the J end lost 5 bases, and 15 bases lay between the germline ends. CDR3 in DNA: TGTGCCAGCAGTGAATATGAGGCAGTGTGGGAGACCCAGTACTTC. Translating gives CASSEYEAVWETQYF. Full variable domain (outside the CDR3, taken from reference TRBV2 and TRBJ2-5): EPEVTQTPSHQVTQMGQEVILRCVPISNHLYFYWYRQILGQKVEFLVSFYNNEISEKSEIFDDQFSVERPDGSNFTLKIRSTKLEDSAMYFCASSEYEAVWETQYFGPGTRLLVL.

In its sample, this clonotype was seen many times. The chain links TRBV13 to TRBJ1-1; D is ambiguous. There are 14 residues in the CDR3. V was clipped by 5 bases and J by 4 bases, with 14 bases between them. Germline values: CDR1 PRHDT, CDR2 FYEKMQ (reference sequence). CDR3 sequence reads: CASSLAGVATEAFF. The CDR3 DNA sequence: TGTGCCAGCAGCCTAGCCGGGGTAGCCACTGAAGCTTTCTTT.

The table lists this clonotype with many counts. The chain has TRBV2 and TRBJ1-1; D is unresolved. CDR1 is SNHLY and CDR2 is FYNNEI in the germline V gene. The CDR3 consists of 14 residues. Trimming took 4 bases from V and 3 from J, leaving 12 bases between them. CDR3 amino acids: CASSVRGMDTEAFF. The CDR3 DNA reads TGTGCCAGCAGTGTTCGAGGGATGGACACTGAAGCTTTCTTT.

This clonotype was picked up many times. This chain links TRBV10-3 with TRBJ2-7, with D perhaps matching TRBD1 or TRBD2 (5 bases each). The germline gives CDR1 ENHRY, CDR2 SYGVKD. The length of the CDR3 is 15 residues. The V and J ends lost 2 bases and 5 bases respectively, with 16 bases between them. In DNA form, the CDR3 reads TGTGCCATCAGTGAGACTACCGGGGCCCTAAACGAGCAGTACTTC. Its protein is CAISETTGALNEQYF.

This clonotype was seen repeatedly, ten times or more. This chain links TRBV15 with TRBJ1-6, with a tentative D call TRBD1 (5 bases). V was clipped by 1 base and J by 10 bases, with 14 bases between them. The CDR3 runs to 15 residues. Germline CDR1 and CDR2: LNHNV and YYDKDF (reference sequence). The CDR3: CATSRVSRDGSPLHF. The CDR3, as DNA: TGTGCCACCAGCAGAGTGTCCAGGGATGGGTCACCCCTCCACTTT.

At least ten counts were recorded for this clonotype. The chain couples TRBV20-1 to TRBJ1-2, with 8 bases that match TRBD1. Germline-derived CDR1 and CDR2 are DFQATT and SNEGSKA (reference sequence). V lost 0 bases and J lost 9; bases outside the gene matches: 3. The CDR3 loop spans 12 amino acids. The CDR3 reads CSARDQGASYTF. The CDR3 coding sequence is TGCAGTGCTAGAGATCAGGGGGCAAGCTACACCTTC.

This clonotype was counted at least ten times. V is TRBV10-3 and J is TRBJ1-1; 7 bases line up with TRBD1. CDR3 size: 14 residues. CDR1 ENHRY and CDR2 SYGVKD come from the germline V gene. V lost 7 bases, J lost 0 bases, and 5 bases stayed unmatched. CDR3 DNA sequence: TGTGCCATCAATACCGGGACAGTGAACACTGAAGCTTTCTTT. This gives the protein CAINTGTVNTEAFF.

This clonotype was seen repeatedly, ten times or more. The chain is built from TRBV7-9 and TRBJ1-2; D not resolved. The CDR3 sequence is 14 residues long. Germline assignment: CDR1 SEHNR and CDR2 FQNEAQ (reference sequence). The V end was cut by 5 bases, the J end by 4 bases, with 14 bases between. The CDR3 protein is CASSPAPGFYGYTF. The CDR3 bases are TGTGCCAGCAGCCCCGCCCCGGGGTTCTATGGCTACACCTTC.

A remark on this clonotype: One base away lies a much larger clone, so this may be a sequencing read error. The chain recombines TRBV5-1 with TRBJ2-3; 7 bases line up with TRBD2. Germline CDR1 is SGHRS and CDR2 is YFSETQ. The CDR3 runs to 15 residues. The DNA of the CDR3 is TGCGCCAGCAGCGCCGAGATAGCGGGCACAGGTACGCAGTATTTT. Amino acid sequence: CASSAEIAGTGTQYF.

Ten or more counts support this clonotype. The chain joins TRBV7-9 to TRBJ1-1; D is unclear. The V gene lost 3 bases and the J gene lost 7 bases, with 12 bases spanning the gap. CDR3 length: 13 amino acids. Germline loops: CDR1 SEHNR, CDR2 FQNEAQ (reference sequence). CDR3 coding DNA: TGTGCCAGCAGCTTTGTTCCGGGAGGTGAAGCTTTCTTT. This encodes CASSFVPGGEAFF. The variable domain in full, completed from reference TRBV7-9 and TRBJ1-1, reads DTGVSQNPRHKITKRGQNVTFRCDPISEHNRLYWYRQTLGQGPEFLTYFQNEAQLEKSRLLSDRFSAERPKGSFSTLEIQRTEQGDSAMYLCASSFVPGGEAFFGQGTRLTVV.

This clonotype was detected ten times or more. The chain is built from TRBV4-1 and TRBJ1-1; D remains unclear. V was shortened by 5 bases and J by 6 bases, with 16 bases between the two germline ends. The CDR3 spans 14 residues. Germline loops: CDR1 MGHRA, CDR2 YSYEKL. CDR3 residues: CASSDRMGSPEAFF. The CDR3 coding sequence is TGCGCCAGCAGCGATCGAATGGGGAGTCCTGAAGCTTTCTTT.

This clonotype was detected many times. The V call is TRBV2, the J call TRBJ1-5; TRBD1 matches at 7 bases. Germline V CDR1 and CDR2: SNHLY, FYNNEI. The V segment lost 6 bases and the J segment 1 base; nucleotides outside the gene matches: 3. The CDR3 is 14 amino acids. This CDR3 is CASRGQRSNQPQHF. DNA for the CDR3: TGTGCCAGCAGGGGACAGAGAAGCAATCAGCCCCAGCATTTT.

This clonotype was seen many times. V is TRBV27 and J is TRBJ2-5; TRBD2 is a possible D gene (5 bases). Germline V gives CDR1 MNHEY, CDR2 SMNVEV (reference sequence). Trimming stripped 6 bases from V and 4 bases from J, with 9 bases between. The CDR3 has 12 amino acids. CDR3 nucleotides: TGTGCCAGCAGGTCAGAGGGAGAGACCCAGTACTTC. This codes for CASRSEGETQYF.

V gene TRBV11-2 combines with J gene TRBJ2-1; TRBD2 agrees at 11 bases. V lost 1 base, J lost 6 bases, and 8 bases stayed unmatched. This CDR3 has 17 residues. The V gene's germline CDR1 is SGHAT and CDR2 FQNNGV. The DNA of the CDR3 is TGTGCCAGCAGCTTAGGGGGCACTAGCGGGAGTCCCAATGAGCAGTTCTTC. Amino acids: CASSLGGTSGSPNEQFF. Full variable domain (rest looked up from reference TRBV11-2 and TRBJ2-1): EAGVAQSPRYKIIEKRQSVAFWCNPISGHATLYWYQQILGQGPKLLIQFQNNGVVDDSQLPKDRFSAERLKGVDSTLKIQPAKLEDSAVYLCASSLGGTSGSPNEQFFGPGTRLTVL.

At least ten counts were recorded for this clonotype. This rearrangement joins TRBV30 to TRBJ1-5, with a weak D call TRBD1 (5 bases). Trimming took off 3 bases at V and 4 bases at J, with 16 bases between the two ends. The CDR3 is 15 residues long. In germline, CDR1 is GTSNPN, CDR2 SVGIG (reference sequence). The CDR3 sequence is CAWSERGARNQPQHF. In nucleotides, the CDR3 is TGTGCCTGGAGCGAGCGAGGGGCGCGAAATCAGCCCCAGCATTTT.

This clonotype was found a few times. The CDR3 is CSARKTLLGSGNTIYF. For the CDR3, the DNA is TGCAGTGCTAGAAAGACACTCCTGGGGTCGGGAAACACCATATATTTT. This chain joins TRBV20-1 and TRBJ1-3; no clear D. V gave up 2 bases and J gave up 4 bases, with 18 bases separating them. The CDR3 runs 16 residues. Germline CDR1 and CDR2: DFQATT and SNEGSKA (reference sequence).

This clonotype was observed many times. This chain connects TRBV11-2 to TRBJ2-7; a weak D match, TRBD2 (5 bases). Trimming cost V 5 bases and J 4 bases, with 18 bases left between them. Germline lookup yields CDR1 SGHAT and CDR2 FQNNGV. There are 15 residues in the CDR3. For the CDR3, the DNA is TGTGCCAGCAGCCCAGGCGTTAGCGCGACTTACGAGCAGTACTTC. Residues: CASSPGVSATYEQYF.

As for this clonotype: This may arise from a read error, as a much more abundant clone is one base away. The chain is built from TRBV19 and TRBJ2-7; 9 bases map to TRBD1. The J call may be mistaken, given a closer DNA end match to TRBJ2-1. The CDR3 has 13 amino acids. The germline CDR1 and CDR2 sequences are LNHDA and SQIVND (reference sequence). Written as DNA, the CDR3 is TGTGCCAGTAGTCGGGACAGGGAGTACGAGCAGTTCTTC. It specifies CASSRDREYEQFF.

This clonotype was seen ten or more times. Written as DNA, the CDR3 is TGTGCCAGCTCGCTGGGACAGGTGAACACTGAAGCTTTCTTT. Translation: CASSLGQVNTEAFF. The V call is TRBV18, the J call TRBJ1-1, with 8 nucleotides matching TRBD1. Per the germline V gene, CDR1 is KGHSH and CDR2 is LQKENI. The CDR3 length is 14 residues. Trimming at V came to 6 bases and at J to 0 bases, leaving 3 bases not matched to a gene.

This clonotype was counted ten times or more. The chain is built from TRBV30 and TRBJ1-2; D might be TRBD1 (6 bases). CDR1 is GTSNPN and CDR2 is SVGIG in the germline V gene (reference sequence). There are 13 residues in the CDR3. V was trimmed by 4 bases and J by 2 bases, leaving 11 bases between them. The CDR3: CAWTLDRNYGYTF. The DNA of the CDR3 is TGTGCCTGGACCTTAGACAGGAACTATGGCTACACCTTC.

In its sample, this clonotype was seen many times. The chain couples TRBV7-9 to TRBJ1-1; D possibly corresponds to TRBD1 (5 bases). Germline CDR1 and CDR2: SEHNR and FQNEAQ (reference sequence). Trimming removed 5 bases from V and 1 base from J, with 14 bases in between. The CDR3 runs to 15 residues. The CDR3 spells CASSQPTEKNTEAFF. As DNA, the CDR3 is TGTGCCAGCAGCCAACCGACAGAGAAGAACACTGAAGCTTTCTTT. Using reference TRBV7-9 and TRBJ1-1 for the parts outside the CDR3, the full variable domain is DTGVSQNPRHKITKRGQNVTFRCDPISEHNRLYWYRQTLGQGPEFLTYFQNEAQLEKSRLLSDRFSAERPKGSFSTLEIQRTEQGDSAMYLCASSQPTEKNTEAFFGQGTRLTVV.

As for this clonotype: A much larger clone lies one base from this, so it may be a read error. Because the CDR3 is missing its conserved closing phenylalanine or tryptophan, this is likely a read error. J is TRBJ2-7 and V is TRBV2; D may match TRBD1 or TRBD2 (5 bases each). Per germline, CDR1 SNHLY and CDR2 FYNNEI. The CDR3 loop spans 12 amino acids. The germline V and J ends were trimmed by 7 bases and 2 bases, with 9 bases remaining between them. CDR3 protein: CASTGAPYEQYL. CDR3 DNA sequence: TGTGCCAGCACCGGGGCCCCCTACGAGCAGTACCTC.

The chain uses TRBV19 and TRBJ1-5; a possible D gene is TRBD1 (5 bases). Germline V gene sequence: CDR1 LNHDA, CDR2 SQIVND (reference sequence). This CDR3 has 15 residues. Trimming shortened V by 5 bases and J by 0 bases, and 11 bases separated the two germline ends. The CDR3 DNA sequence: TGTGCCAGTAGTGCATCAGGGAATAGCAATCAGCCCCAGCATTTT. It codes for CASSASGNSNQPQHF.